The T cell receptor beta chain described here comes from a study of PD-1 blockade in classical Hodgkin lymphoma (TCRdb year 2020). Regarding the complete study: Nivolumab dosing was 3 mg/kg intravenously every 2 weeks, continuing until either disease progression or unacceptable toxicity. The study used TCR beta sequencing and CyTOF to define a peripheral blood immune signature of response to PD-1 blockade in classical Hodgkin lymphoma.

As for this clone: The specificity of this receptor is unknown. The input lacks base qualities; no much larger clone sits a single base away.

The time point label on this specimen signifies: cycle 1 day 1 (C1D1), immediately before nivolumab initiation. All trial patients had relapsed after autologous stem cell transplantation, with cohorts A, B and C differing in prior brentuximab vedotin exposure. The trial cohort was composed of some 57 patients with relapsed/refractory classical Hodgkin lymphoma, for whom complete response, partial response or progressive disease was recorded as best overall response. Trial patients were treated with single-agent nivolumab in the multi-cohort phase II CheckMate 205 trial. An independent review committee assessed best overall response using the 2007 International Working Group response criteria. Trial PBMCs were collected immediately before nivolumab initiation (C1D1) and during therapy at cycle 2 day 1 and cycle 4 day 1. After peripheral blood was drawn into 8 mL Vacutainer Cell Preparation Tubes, PBMCs were isolated by centrifugation and then cryopreserved.

V is clipped by 10 bases and J by 2 bases, and the sequence between their germline boundaries is 12 bases long. Via the germline V gene, CDR1 is SNHLY and CDR2 FYNNEI. Inclusive of the bounding cysteine and phenylalanine, the CDR3 is 12 residues long. Solely the CDR3 DNA is kept, with 36 bases framed from the first base. The Qiagen DNeasy kit was used to extract genomic DNA both from unsorted PBMCs and from the negatively selected CD4+ and CD8+ fractions. Using primers that anneal to V and J segments, immunoSEQ multiplex PCR amplified the TCR beta CDR3 regions. A synthetic immune receptor repertoire was used to minimize amplification bias, and any residual bias was removed computationally once sequencing was done. The original methods were these. Repertoire diversity was quantified as the Shannon entropy index using custom Python scripts. The unsorted, CD4+ and CD8+ repertoires were each analyzed separately, with the exception of combined analyses, where CD4+ and CD8+ sequences were merged in silico. A clone counted as expanded when the clone's frequency after treatment rose at least 2-fold relative to C1D1, and clones undetected at baseline were given a pseudocount of 0.5. Clones with 0 or 1 copy at C1D1 were classified as singleton clones, and clones with 2 or more copies were classified as non-singleton clones. Clones expanded in unsorted samples were assigned a CD4+, CD8+ or unknown annotation through matching of protein sequences in sorted samples from the same patient. Wilcoxon tests were applied to paired samples to test diversity changes from C1D1 to C4D1. The immuneACCESS repertoire file appears here via TCRdb, limited to in-frame rearrangements. These files lack a portion of the clones; in checked studies, under half of the deficit traces to unresolved V genes, and the cause of the others is not known. Clone size and V and J calls were adopted from that table, with D and trimming inferred from the DNA. This sample has over 50,000 clones in its table, and roughly 80% of those were observed once. Together, the top ten hold roughly 15% of the sample.

Results the study describes overall, beyond this receptor: Among trial patients, those achieving complete response had baseline diversity similar to that of newly diagnosed patients, while diversity was significantly lower in partial responders and progressors. Baseline TCR diversity was reported to be lower in newly diagnosed patients than in healthy donors and to be lower still in relapsed/refractory patients. By C4D1, a significant rise was seen in CD4+ TCR diversity but not in CD8+ TCR diversity (p=0.0027 vs p=0.16), and the rise was most apparent among complete responders (p=0.02). The study was limited to a single clinical trial cohort, and causes of repertoire differences, possibly disease activity or prior therapy, remained undefined. Diversity was lower in patients who began nivolumab less than 1 year after ASCT, so these patients were left out of later analyses to avoid confounding by immune reconstitution.

This TCR derives from a human donor with classical Hodgkin lymphoma. Source: peripheral blood mononuclear cells (PBMCs), taken at baseline. Recombination connected TRBV2 to TRBJ2-7; the D gene lacks a confident call. The CDR3 reads as follows: CATRRSTYEQYF. In nucleotide form, the sequence is TGTGCCACTCGAAGATCTACCTACGAGCAGTACTTC.